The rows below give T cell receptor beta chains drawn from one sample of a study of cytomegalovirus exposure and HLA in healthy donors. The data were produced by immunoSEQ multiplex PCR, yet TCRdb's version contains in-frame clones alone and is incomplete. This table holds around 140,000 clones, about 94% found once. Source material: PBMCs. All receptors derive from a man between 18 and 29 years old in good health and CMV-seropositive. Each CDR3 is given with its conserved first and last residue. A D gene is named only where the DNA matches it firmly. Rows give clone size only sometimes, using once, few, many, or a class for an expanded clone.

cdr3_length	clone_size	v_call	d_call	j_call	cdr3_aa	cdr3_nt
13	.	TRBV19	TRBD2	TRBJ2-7	CASGPGLAYEQYF	TGTGCCAGTGGACCGGGACTAGCCTACGAGCAGTACTTC
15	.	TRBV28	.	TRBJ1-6	CASSSLLGLDSPLHF	TGTGCCAGCAGTAGCCTCTTAGGCCTAGATTCACCCCTCCACTTT
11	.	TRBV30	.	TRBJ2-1	CARGVANEQFF	TGTGCTCGCGGAGTGGCCAATGAGCAGTTCTTC
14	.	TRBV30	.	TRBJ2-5	CAWSVGGGGETQYF	TGTGCCTGGAGTGTGGGGGGTGGGGGAGAGACCCAGTACTTC
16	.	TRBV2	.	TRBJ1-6	CASSEWGGFSNSPLHF	TGTGCCAGCAGTGAATGGGGGGGATTTAGTAATTCACCCCTCCACTTT
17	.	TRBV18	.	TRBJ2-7	CASSSIKHDRRAYEQYF	TGTGCCAGCTCGTCCATCAAGCATGACAGGCGCGCCTACGAGCAGTACTTC
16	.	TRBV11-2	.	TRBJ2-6	CASSLLFSAGANVLTF	TGTGCCAGCAGCTTATTATTTTCCGCTGGGGCCAACGTCCTGACTTTC
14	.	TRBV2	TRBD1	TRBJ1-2	CASSSQGANYGYTF	TGTGCCAGCAGCTCCCAGGGGGCTAACTATGGCTACACCTTC
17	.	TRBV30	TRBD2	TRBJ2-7	CAWIEESGTSGSREQYF	TGTGCCTGGATCGAGGAATCCGGGACTAGCGGGAGTCGTGAGCAGTACTTC
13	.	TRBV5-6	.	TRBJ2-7	CASSNRVTYEQYF	TGTGCCAGCAGCAACAGGGTAACCTACGAGCAGTACTTC
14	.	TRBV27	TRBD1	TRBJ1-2	CASSPWTGYYGYTF	TGTGCCAGCAGTCCGTGGACAGGGTACTATGGCTACACCTTC
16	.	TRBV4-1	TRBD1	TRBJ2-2	CASSQSGTVYTGELFF	TGCGCCAGCAGCCAGTCTGGGACAGTTTACACCGGGGAGCTGTTTTTT
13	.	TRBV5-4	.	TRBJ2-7	CASSKDYSYEQYF	TGTGCCAGCAGCAAGGACTACTCCTACGAGCAGTACTTC
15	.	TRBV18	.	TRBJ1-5	CASSSYSVKNQPQHF	TGTGCCAGCTCATCATACTCGGTCAAGAATCAGCCCCAGCATTTT
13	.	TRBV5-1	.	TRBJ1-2	CASSDTGFSGYTF	TGCGCCAGCAGCGATACAGGGTTTAGTGGCTACACCTTC
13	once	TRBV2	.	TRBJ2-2	CASSGGEAGELFF	TGTGCCAGCAGTGGTGGCGAGGCCGGGGAGCTGTTTTTT
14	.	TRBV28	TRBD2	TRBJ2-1	CASSPVTSVNEQFF	TGTGCCAGCAGTCCCGTGACTAGCGTCAATGAGCAGTTCTTC
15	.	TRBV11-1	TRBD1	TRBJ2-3	CASSSGTDSTDTQYF	TGTGCCAGCAGCTCCGGGACAGACAGCACAGATACGCAGTATTTT
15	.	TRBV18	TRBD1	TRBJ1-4	CASSPRDRPNEKLFF	TGTGCCAGCTCACCCCGGGACAGACCTAATGAAAAACTGTTTTTT